What follows are 27 T cell receptor beta chains derived from one specimen sequenced in a study of CD8+ T cells in alopecia areata. Treatment noted: oral pan-JAK inhibitor, 5-10 mg twice daily. Sequencing relied on a cDNA template that was reverse transcribed from extracted RNA. Only in-frame clones appear in the TCRdb table, and some are missing; sequencing was by immunoSEQ multiplex PCR. The data show 150,000 to 200,000 clones, 58% seen once. The sequencing used CD8+ T cells sorted from blood, collected at week 24, from a patient treated with tofacitinib. The receptors shown here come from a human donor with alopecia areata.

This clone appeared once. The V gene is TRBV4-2, the J gene TRBJ2-7; D call uncertain. Germline V gives CDR1 LGHNA, CDR2 YNFKEQ. The CDR3 covers 13 residues. V lost 0 bases to trimming and J lost 3 bases, with 6 bases between them. The CDR3 DNA follows: TGTGCCAGCAGCCAAGATAATAGCTACGAGCAGTACTTC. Encoded protein: CASSQDNSYEQYF.

This clone turned up a few times. The chain carries TRBV15 and TRBJ1-5; no clear D gene. The CDR3 runs 15 residues. CDR1 and CDR2 from the germline V gene are LNHNV and YYDKDF (reference sequence). V dropped 0 bases and J dropped 7 bases, with 13 bases sitting between them. The DNA for the CDR3 is TGTGCCACCAGCAGAGAAGTGGGCGCGGCGCAGCCCCAGCATTTT. It codes for CATSREVGAAQPQHF.

The J gene is TRBJ2-2, the V gene TRBV15, with TRBD2 as a possible D gene (5 bases). CDR1 is LNHNV and CDR2 is YYDKDF in the germline V gene (reference sequence). The CDR3 length is 14 residues. Trimming cost V 5 bases and J 0 bases, with 7 bases left between them. Here the CDR3 DNA reads TGTGCCACCAGCGGAGGAACGAACACCGGGGAGCTGTTTTTT. Translating it yields CATSGGTNTGELFF.

This clone was detected only once. The chain employs TRBV30 and TRBJ2-1; 12 bases agree with TRBD2. The germline V gene encodes CDR1 GTSNPN and CDR2 SVGIG (reference sequence). The CDR3 is 15 residues long. With 3 bases clipped from V and 3 bases from J, the junction kept 3 bases outside the gene matches. The CDR3 is CAWRGLAGIYNEQFF. Here the CDR3 DNA reads TGTGCCTGGAGAGGACTAGCGGGGATCTACAATGAGCAGTTCTTC.

The gene calls are TRBV7-9 and TRBJ1-1; no definite D call. The CDR3 length is 12 residues. Per germline, CDR1 SEHNR and CDR2 FQNEAQ (reference sequence). The V end lost 1 base, the J end lost 6 bases, and 6 bases lay between the germline ends. The CDR3 reads CASSLDRPEAFF. CDR3 bases: TGTGCCAGCAGCTTAGACAGACCTGAAGCTTTCTTT. The full variable domain, rest sourced from reference TRBV7-9 and TRBJ1-1, is DTGVSQNPRHKITKRGQNVTFRCDPISEHNRLYWYRQTLGQGPEFLTYFQNEAQLEKSRLLSDRFSAERPKGSFSTLEIQRTEQGDSAMYLCASSLDRPEAFFGQGTRLTVV.

V gene TRBV6-1 combines with J gene TRBJ2-3; D not certain. Germline V CDR1 and CDR2: MNHNS, SASEGT. With 1 base removed from V and 3 bases from J, the gap between germline ends came to 14 bases. CDR3 length: 16 amino acids. The CDR3 is CASSEDVVRLTDTQYF. The CDR3 DNA reads TGTGCCAGCAGTGAAGACGTGGTCAGATTAACAGATACGCAGTATTTT.

This clone was seen a handful of times. V usage is TRBV19 and J usage is TRBJ1-2, with D possibly being TRBD1 (5 bases). There are 15 residues in the CDR3. The germline CDR1 and CDR2 sequences are LNHDA and SQIVND (reference sequence). Trimming left V 1 base short and J 5 bases short, with 14 bases between. The CDR3 region is CASSIGSGLSYGYTF. The DNA of the CDR3 is TGTGCCAGTAGTATAGGCTCAGGGTTGTCGTATGGCTACACCTTC.

This clone has a handful of counts. The chain carries TRBV30 and TRBJ2-1; either TRBD1 or TRBD2 may fit D (5 bases each). CDR1 and CDR2 from the germline V gene are GTSNPN and SVGIG (reference sequence). This CDR3 region has 13 residues. Trimming removed 1 base from V and 5 bases from J, with 9 bases in between. The CDR3 sequence is CAWSGDGHNEQFF. In DNA, the CDR3 is TGTGCCTGGAGTGGGGACGGTCACAATGAGCAGTTCTTC.

This clone was recorded once. This chain connects TRBV30 to TRBJ1-4; D unresolved. CDR3 size: 14 residues. Germline CDR1 is GTSNPN and CDR2 is SVGIG (reference sequence). V was clipped by 5 bases and J by 0 bases, with 10 bases between them. The CDR3 DNA sequence: TGTGCCTGGGCCCCGGACGCAACTAATGAAAAACTGTTTTTT. This encodes CAWAPDATNEKLFF.

As concerns this clone: This CDR3 is also generated by other DNA sequences in the sample. V is TRBV5-6 and J is TRBJ2-7, with unresolved D. Trimming took 0 bases from V and 1 from J, leaving 5 bases between them. This CDR3 region has 13 residues. Germline-derived CDR1 and CDR2 are SGHDT and YYEEEE. The CDR3 DNA is TGTGCCAGCAGCTTGGGCAGTTCCTACGAGCAGTACTTC. It is translated as CASSLGSSYEQYF.

The chain couples TRBV6-5 to TRBJ1-5; D is undetermined. V lost 2 bases and J 6 bases, leaving 5 bases between the germline ends. This CDR3 has 12 residues. Germline values: CDR1 MNHEY, CDR2 SVGAGI. The CDR3 loop reads CASSYPGQPQHF. The CDR3 nucleotides read TGTGCCAGCAGTTACCCGGGTCAGCCCCAGCATTTT.

This clone was found a few times. This sequence joins TRBV29-1 and TRBJ2-1, with D maybe TRBD1 (5 bases). CDR1 and CDR2 (germline): SQVTM, ANQGSEA. V lost 4 bases, J lost 8 bases, and 15 bases lay in between. The CDR3 has 13 amino acids. The CDR3, as DNA: TGCAGCGTTGTGTGGCAGGGCGGCGATGAGCAGTTCTTC. Translation gives CSVVWQGGDEQFF.

The chain combines TRBV5-1 with TRBJ2-5; D is unresolved. V lost 0 bases and J 2 bases, leaving 11 bases between the germline ends. The CDR3 is 15 amino acids. Germline CDR1 is SGHRS and CDR2 is YFSETQ. CDR3: CASSLALAAQETQYF. In DNA, the CDR3 is TGCGCCAGCAGCTTGGCCTTGGCAGCGCAAGAGACCCAGTACTTC. The variable domain in full, with the rest retrieved from reference TRBV5-1 and TRBJ2-5, is KAGVTQTPRYLIKTRGQQVTLSCSPISGHRSVSWYQQTPGQGLQFLFEYFSETQRNKGNFPGRFSGRQFSNSRSEMNVSTLELGDSALYLCASSLALAAQETQYFGPGTRLLVL.

The sample holds a few counts of this clone. The gene calls are TRBV29-1 and TRBJ2-1; no reliable D call. The CDR3 extends over 14 amino acids. The V and J ends lost 4 bases and 5 bases respectively, with 15 bases between them. Per germline, CDR1 SQVTM and CDR2 ANQGSEA. CDR3 amino acids: CSVGAWGTNNEQFF. The CDR3 DNA follows: TGCAGCGTTGGGGCCTGGGGTACTAACAATGAGCAGTTCTTC.

CDR3 coding DNA: TGTGCCAGCAGCGTAGGAACTAGCGGGAGCACAGATACGCAGTATTTT. This translates into CASSVGTSGSTDTQYF. This chain uses TRBV9 with TRBJ2-3, with 9 bases fitting TRBD2. Germline V gives CDR1 SGDLS, CDR2 YYNGEE. V shed 0 bases, J shed 0 bases, and the junction held 2 bases outside the gene matches. CDR3 length: 16 amino acids.

This clone has just a few counts. V gene TRBV27 combines with J gene TRBJ2-3; 13 bases agree with TRBD2. CDR3 length equals 16 residues. Germline V gene data show CDR1 as MNHEY and CDR2 as SMNVEV (reference sequence). V was clipped by 6 bases and J by 1 base; unmatched bases: 4. CDR3 sequence (DNA): TGTGCCAGCAGCGTCGGACTAGCGGGGGGCACAGATACGCAGTATTTT. Amino acids: CASSVGLAGGTDTQYF.

This rearrangement joins TRBV12-5 to TRBJ1-5; D call uncertain. Germline CDR1 LGHNT, CDR2 FRNRAP. The CDR3 totals 16 residues. V lost 8 bases to trimming and J lost 3 bases, with 20 bases between them. The CDR3 DNA reads as TGTGCTAGTACTATCTCGGGTAGGGAAAACAATCAGCCCCAGCATTTT. Translation: CASTISGRENNQPQHF.

The chain employs TRBV7-9 and TRBJ2-5, with D unclear. This CDR3 has 12 amino acids. Germline values: CDR1 SEHNR, CDR2 FQNEAQ (reference sequence). V lost 6 bases and J lost 5, with 10 bases in between. The CDR3 protein is CASRGSGETQYF. The DNA of the CDR3 is TGTGCCAGCAGAGGATCCGGGGAGACCCAGTACTTC.

This clone was detected a few times. V usage is TRBV7-9 and J usage is TRBJ1-4, with 7 bases matching TRBD1. CDR3 length equals 17 residues. Germline CDR1 SEHNR, CDR2 FQNEAQ (reference sequence). After removal of 5 bases from V and 4 bases from J, the junction contained 13 bases not matched to a gene. CDR3 region: CASSDTNTGAVNEKLFF. The CDR3 DNA reads TGTGCCAGCAGCGACACAAACACAGGGGCCGTTAATGAAAAACTGTTTTTT.

This clone has just a few counts. This chain joins TRBV13 and TRBJ2-7, with TRBD2 matching over 12 bases. Unmatched junction bases numbered 9, after V lost 5 bases and J lost 7 bases. There are 15 residues in the CDR3. Germline V gives CDR1 PRHDT, CDR2 FYEKMQ (reference sequence). This chain's CDR3 is CASSARTSGEREQYF. In nucleotides, the CDR3 is TGTGCCAGCAGCGCCCGGACTAGCGGGGAGAGGGAGCAGTACTTC.

The chain combines TRBV2 with TRBJ2-6; D uncertain. The CDR3 covers 12 residues. Germline assignment: CDR1 SNHLY and CDR2 FYNNEI. DNA of the CDR3: TGTGCTATGCTCTCTGGGGCCAACGTCCTGACTTTC. Residues: CAMLSGANVLTF. The whole variable domain, filled in from reference TRBV2 and TRBJ2-6, reads EPEVTQTPSHQVTQMGQEVILRCVPISNHLYFYWYRQILGQKVEFLVSFYNNEISEKSEIFDDQFSVERPDGSNFTLKIRSTKLEDSAMYFCAMLSGANVLTFGAGSRLTVL.

The chain uses TRBV30 and TRBJ2-2; D may match TRBD1 or TRBD2 (5 bases each). The germline CDR1 and CDR2 sequences are GTSNPN and SVGIG (reference sequence). The CDR3 is made up of 14 amino acids. V shed 2 bases and J shed 0 bases, with 7 bases lying between them. CDR3 residues: CAWSWGPNTGELFF. CDR3 nucleotides: TGTGCCTGGAGTTGGGGACCGAACACCGGGGAGCTGTTTTTT.

The CDR3 DNA reads as TGTGCCAGCAGTCCCCGGGACAGGGGAATAGAGACCCAGTACTTC. Translated, it gives CASSPRDRGIETQYF. The chain couples TRBV6-5 to TRBJ2-5; 10 nucleotides align to TRBD1. V lost 5 bases to trimming and J lost 4 bases; unmatched junction nucleotides: 7. CDR1 and CDR2 from the germline V gene are MNHEY and SVGAGI. The CDR3 sequence is 15 residues long.

V gene TRBV4-1 combines with J gene TRBJ1-3; no clear D gene. Germline assignment: CDR1 MGHRA and CDR2 YSYEKL. Between the trimmed V and J ends, which lost 2 bases and 2 bases, there was a span of 10 bases. This CDR3 has 15 residues. The CDR3 sequence: CASSQLSGAGNTIYF. The CDR3 DNA sequence: TGCGCCAGCAGCCAATTGTCCGGTGCTGGAAACACCATATATTTT.

The chain's CDR3 is CASSLGFGPQHF. The CDR3 DNA sequence: TGTGCCAGCAGCTTGGGGTTCGGGCCCCAGCATTTT. The chain combines TRBV5-4 with TRBJ1-5, with D hard to call. CDR3 length: 12 residues. The V gene's germline CDR1 is SGHNT and CDR2 YYREEE (reference sequence). The V and J ends lost 0 bases and 9 bases respectively, with 7 bases between them.

The V call is TRBV10-3, the J call TRBJ2-7; 7 nucleotides match TRBD2. In germline, CDR1 is ENHRY, CDR2 SYGVKD. The CDR3 consists of 15 residues. J lost 2 bases, V lost 3 bases, and 7 bases had no gene match. Here the CDR3 reads CAISETGGSAYEQYF. The CDR3, as DNA: TGTGCCATCAGTGAAACAGGCGGGAGTGCCTACGAGCAGTACTTC.

The rearrangement uses TRBV4-2 and TRBJ2-7; 7 positions match TRBD2. The CDR3 runs 14 residues. Trimming removed 1 base from V and 5 bases from J; junction bases left unmatched: 5. Per germline, CDR1 LGHNA and CDR2 YNFKEQ. CDR3 sequence (DNA): TGTGCCAGCAGCCAAGGGGTGGGAGGGGACGAGCAGTACTTC. Amino acid sequence: CASSQGVGGDEQYF.